Shown below are 15 T cell receptor beta chains from a single sample sequenced in a study of beta chain features in type 1 diabetes. The investigators reverse transcribed all of the isolated RNA, so they sequenced expressed TCRB transcripts. TCRdb's copy holds only in-frame clones and misses some; the assay was immunoSEQ multiplex PCR. The sample includes roughly 150,000 clones, 7% to 10% seen only once; the top ten take under 2.5%. The specimen sequenced was central memory CD4+ T cells from blood. These receptors were collected from a young woman in good health.

The chain recombines TRBV19 with TRBJ2-7; TRBD1 agrees at 10 bases. This CDR3 region has 15 residues. The ends lost 4 bases at V and 1 base at J; junction bases unmatched: 4. Germline V gives CDR1 LNHDA, CDR2 SQIVND (reference sequence). The CDR3 nucleotides read TGTGCCAGTAGTACCCCGGGACAGGGGTCCTACGAGCAGTACTTC. It yields the protein CASSTPGQGSYEQYF.

This clone was seen a few times. V gene TRBV7-2 combines with J gene TRBJ2-1, with D possibly TRBD1 on 5 matching bases. The CDR3 is 15 residues long. Trimming stripped 5 bases from V and 0 bases from J, with 11 bases between. CDR1 SGHTA and CDR2 FQGNSA come from the germline V gene. The CDR3 loop is CASSVQVSSYNEQFF. CDR3 DNA: TGTGCCAGCAGCGTACAGGTTAGCTCCTACAATGAGCAGTTCTTC.

This clone came up a few times. V is TRBV30 and J is TRBJ2-5; 8 bases agree with TRBD2. Germline CDR1 and CDR2: GTSNPN and SVGIG (reference sequence). The CDR3 extends over 14 amino acids. V lost 4 bases to trimming and J lost 4 bases; unmatched junction nucleotides: 8. The CDR3 bases are TGTGCCTGGACAAAGCGGGGGAGGAGAGAGACCCAGTACTTC. Translation gives CAWTKRGRRETQYF.

The sample holds a few counts of this clone. This chain links TRBV30 with TRBJ1-5, with 9 bases fitting TRBD1. The germline gives CDR1 GTSNPN, CDR2 SVGIG (reference sequence). With 2 bases clipped from V and 6 bases from J, the junction kept 5 bases outside the gene matches. This CDR3 contains 14 residues. The CDR3 nucleotides are TGTGCCTGGAGTAAGACAGGGGGTAGTCAGCCCCAGCATTTT. Translated, it gives CAWSKTGGSQPQHF.

This clone was recorded a few times. J is TRBJ1-4 and V is TRBV2; TRBD1 aligns across 8 bases. V shed 6 bases and J 8 bases; nucleotides not matched to a gene: 8. This CDR3 contains 14 residues. Germline-derived CDR1 and CDR2 are SNHLY and FYNNEI. CDR3 DNA: TGTGCCAGCAGCCGACAGGGGACGGGGGAAAAACTGTTTTTT. This sequence encodes CASSRQGTGEKLFF.

CDR3 DNA: TGTGCCAGCAGACCCCCGGGACAGGGCCAAGAGACCCAGTACTTC. This gives the protein CASRPPGQGQETQYF. The genes are TRBV5-4 and TRBJ2-5; 9 bases match TRBD1. Trimming took 5 bases from V and 1 from J; bases not matched to a gene: 6. CDR3 size: 15 residues. Germline V CDR1 and CDR2: SGHNT, YYREEE (reference sequence).

The chain has TRBV27 and TRBJ2-5; a possible D gene is TRBD1 (5 bases). The CDR3 runs to 13 residues. Deletions cut 3 bases from V and 4 bases from J, with 9 bases between. Per germline, CDR1 MNHEY and CDR2 SMNVEV (reference sequence). The CDR3 nucleotides are TGTGCCAGCAGTTTCGACAGAAGAGAGACCCAGTACTTC. Protein: CASSFDRRETQYF.

The rearrangement joins TRBV4-2 to TRBJ1-2; 10 nucleotides align to TRBD1. Germline values: CDR1 LGHNA, CDR2 YNFKEQ. This CDR3 contains 16 residues. The V and J ends lost 4 bases and 2 bases, in that order; junction bases with no gene match: 7. CDR3 bases: TGTGCCAGCAGCCCCCAGGACAGGGGGACAAACTATGGCTACACCTTC. Translated, it gives CASSPQDRGTNYGYTF.

The rearrangement links TRBV2 to TRBJ2-5, with 9 positions matching TRBD2. Germline loops: CDR1 SNHLY, CDR2 FYNNEI. Trimming took 4 bases from V and 2 from J; bases not matched to a gene: 5. This CDR3 contains 15 residues. CDR3 sequence (DNA): TGTGCCAGCAGTGGGGAGCGGGGGGTTCAAGAGACCCAGTACTTC. This sequence encodes CASSGERGVQETQYF.

The J gene is TRBJ2-7, the V gene TRBV30, with 7 bases identical to TRBD2. The CDR3 is 15 amino acids. V lost 4 bases to trimming and J lost 2 bases; unmatched junction nucleotides: 11. Germline V gene lookup returns CDR1 GTSNPN and CDR2 SVGIG (reference sequence). CDR3 amino acids: CAWTGTREAPYEQYF. The CDR3 DNA sequence: TGTGCCTGGACCGGAACCCGGGAGGCACCCTACGAGCAGTACTTC.

The sample holds a few counts of this clone. The V call is TRBV5-1, the J call TRBJ2-5, with 7 bases aligning to TRBD1. With V trimmed by 2 bases and J by 4 bases, 5 bases remained unmatched. Germline V gives CDR1 SGHRS, CDR2 YFSETQ. CDR3 length equals 14 residues. CDR3 residues: CASSFGQVGETQYF. CDR3 nucleotide sequence: TGCGCCAGCAGCTTCGGACAGGTGGGAGAGACCCAGTACTTC.

This clone was recorded a few times. The chain uses TRBV14 and TRBJ2-5; TRBD2 agrees at 8 bases. The germline V gene encodes CDR1 SGHDN and CDR2 FVKESK. V shed 0 bases and J 3 bases; nucleotides not matched to a gene: 6. The CDR3 is 16 residues long. CDR3 loop: CASSQDLGLAEETQYF. The CDR3 DNA is TGTGCCAGCAGCCAAGATCTCGGACTAGCAGAAGAGACCCAGTACTTC.

This sequence joins TRBV7-2 and TRBJ2-3; no definite D call. The germline gives CDR1 SGHTA, CDR2 FQGNSA. The CDR3 runs to 13 residues. The V gene lost 1 base and the J gene lost 2 bases, with 4 bases spanning the gap. The chain's CDR3 is CASSLGATDTQYF. Here the CDR3 DNA reads TGTGCCAGCAGCTTAGGGGCCACAGATACGCAGTATTTT.

The chain couples TRBV30 to TRBJ1-4; D not resolved. The CDR3 spans 12 residues. The V and J ends lost 7 bases and 8 bases respectively, with 14 bases between them. Germline CDR1 is GTSNPN and CDR2 is SVGIG (reference sequence). The CDR3 reads CAYQAGNEKLFF. Written as DNA, the CDR3 is TGTGCCTACCAAGCCGGGAACGAAAAACTGTTTTTT.

The table lists this clone with a few counts. CDR3 in DNA: TGTGCCAGCAGCCCAACCGGACAGGGTGGGAACTATGGCTACACCTTC. Translation: CASSPTGQGGNYGYTF. The genes are TRBV11-2 and TRBJ1-2, with 8 bases matching TRBD1. The CDR3 contains 16 residues. Germline trimming cut 5 bases from V and 2 bases from J; bases unmatched to any gene: 10. In germline, CDR1 is SGHAT, CDR2 FQNNGV.